The rows below give T cell receptor beta chains drawn from one sample of a study of OX40 agonist ivuxolimab in advanced cancers. The assay was immunoSEQ multiplex PCR, and TCRdb's table has in-frame clones only and misses some. Counted here are about 15,000 clones, roughly three quarters occurring once; the ten biggest clones make up roughly two fifths. Material: CD4+ or CD8+ T cells sorted from blood, obtained in a trial of the OX40 agonist ivuxolimab. Receptors originate from an adult with an advanced solid tumor such as melanoma, head and neck, liver or kidney cancer. Both conserved end residues are part of each CDR3. A D gene is named only where the DNA matches it firmly. Only part of the rows carry a size: once, few, many, or a class if the clone is expanded.

J | D | V | size | CDR3 | DNA
TRBJ1-2 | TRBD1 | TRBV11-2 | NA | CASSLALNRGLGGYTF | TGTGCCAGCAGCTTAGCGCTAAACAGGGGGCTTGGTGGCTACACCTTC
TRBJ1-2 | TRBD1 | TRBV27 | NA | CASSLWGQGPPYGYTF | TGTGCCAGCAGTTTATGGGGACAGGGACCCCCCTATGGCTACACCTTC
TRBJ2-3 | NA | TRBV9 | NA | CASSVKDGSPPNTQYF | TGTGCCAGCAGCGTAAAAGATGGGAGCCCGCCGAATACGCAGTATTTT
TRBJ2-5 | NA | TRBV7-9 | once | CASSSSTARETQYF | TGTGCCAGCAGCTCCAGTACCGCGAGAGAGACCCAGTACTTC
TRBJ2-7 | TRBD1 | TRBV27 | once | CASSWGDRAFYRDEQYF | TGTGCCAGCAGTTGGGGGGACAGGGCTTTTTATAGGGACGAGCAGTACTTC
TRBJ2-3 | NA | TRBV6-4 | NA | CASRPDTGISTDTQYF | TGTGCCAGCAGACCCGACACAGGGATCTCCACAGATACGCAGTATTTT
TRBJ2-7 | TRBD1 | TRBV4-2 | NA | CASSQDPGTGPYEQYF | TGTGCCAGCAGCCAAGACCCCGGGACAGGGCCCTACGAGCAGTACTTC
TRBJ2-5 | NA | TRBV10-3 | NA | CAISERTFNRETQYF | TGTGCCATCAGTGAAAGGACCTTCAACCGTGAGACCCAGTACTTC
TRBJ2-4 | TRBD1 | TRBV28 | few | CASTRDSPLAKNIQYF | TGTGCCAGCACCCGGGACAGCCCTCTAGCCAAAAACATTCAGTACTTC
TRBJ1-6 | NA | TRBV28 | few | CASSEGLGLHF | TGTGCCAGCAGTGAAGGTCTGGGCCTCCACTTT
TRBJ2-7 | NA | TRBV7-9 | few | CASSSGWDSYEQYF | TGTGCCAGCAGCTCCGGTTGGGACTCCTACGAGCAGTACTTC
TRBJ1-1 | NA | TRBV29-1 | NA | CSVVVRGGGSTEAFF | TGCAGCGTTGTTGTGAGGGGCGGTGGGAGCACTGAAGCTTTCTTT
TRBJ2-3 | NA | TRBV5-5 | NA | CASSFPGASTDTQYF | TGTGCCAGCAGCTTCCCCGGGGCCAGCACAGATACGCAGTATTTT
TRBJ2-2 | NA | TRBV7-9 | NA | CASSLSGLVAGELFF | TGTGCCAGCAGCTTATCGGGACTTGTCGCCGGGGAGCTGTTTTTT
TRBJ2-1 | NA | TRBV27 | NA | CASSPRDFGDEQFF | TGTGCCAGCAGTCCCCGGGACTTCGGGGATGAGCAGTTCTTC
TRBJ2-1 | TRBD2 | TRBV9 | NA | CASSGPRLAGYNEQFF | TGTGCCAGCAGCGGTCCCCGACTAGCGGGGTACAATGAGCAGTTCTTC
TRBJ1-1 | NA | TRBV7-2 | few | CASSYDVGPTEAFF | TGTGCCAGCAGCTATGACGTAGGCCCCACTGAAGCTTTCTTT
TRBJ1-5 | NA | TRBV9 | few | CASSGNEGQPQHF | TGTGCCAGCAGCGGCAATGAGGGGCAGCCCCAGCATTTT
TRBJ2-2 | NA | TRBV4-1 | NA | CASSGSRGSTGELFF | TGCGCCAGCAGCGGGAGCAGAGGGAGCACCGGGGAGCTGTTTTTT
TRBJ1-5 | NA | TRBV28 | NA | CASSLRSAQHF | TGTGCCAGCAGTTTAAGGTCAGCCCAGCATTTT
TRBJ1-2 | NA | TRBV7-9 | NA | CASSLAASRGYTF | TGTGCCAGCAGCTTAGCGGCCTCGCGGGGCTACACCTTC
TRBJ2-1 | NA | TRBV6-6 | NA | CASTAGPEQFF | TGTGCCAGCACTGCCGGACCGGAGCAGTTCTTC
TRBJ2-5 | TRBD1 | TRBV19 | NA | CASSIGGTGLETQYF | TGTGCCAGTAGTATAGGAGGGACAGGGCTGGAGACCCAGTACTTC
TRBJ1-1 | NA | TRBV28 | NA | CASSWTDRTEAFF | TGTGCCAGCAGCTGGACCGATAGGACAGAAGCTTTCTTT
TRBJ1-1 | NA | TRBV19 | once | CASRGTQNTEAFF | TGTGCCTCAAGGGGAACTCAGAACACTGAAGCTTTCTTT
TRBJ1-6 | TRBD1 | TRBV5-1 | NA | CASSLSSGDSSYNSPLHF | TGCGCCAGCAGCTTGTCGTCAGGGGACAGCTCCTATAATTCACCCCTCCACTTT